The 27 T cell receptor beta chains reported below all come from one sample, sequenced in a study of blood T cell repertoires in COVID-19. Libraries were prepared by immunoSEQ multiplex PCR; TCRdb keeps only in-frame clonotypes and omits some of them. This table has more than 55,000 clones, 85% to 90% appearing once. Sequencing was performed on peripheral blood. The receptors here all came from a woman aged 60-75 years with COVID-19, enrolled during active disease.

The rearrangement uses TRBV6-6 and TRBJ2-1, with TRBD2 matching over 12 bases. The junction had 6 bases not matched to a gene; V was cut back by 5 bases and J by 1 base. Germline CDR1 MNHNY, CDR2 SVGAGI (reference sequence). The CDR3 length is 17 residues. In DNA form, the CDR3 reads TGTGCCAGCAGTCTTCGACTAGCGGGGGCTTCCTACAATGAGCAGTTCTTC. Translation gives CASSLRLAGASYNEQFF.

The J gene is TRBJ2-3, the V gene TRBV4-3; 12 bases are shared with TRBD2. The CDR3 has 18 amino acids. CDR1 and CDR2 from the germline V gene are LGHNA and YSLEER. V lost 2 bases and J lost 0; bases outside the gene matches: 6. Here the CDR3 DNA reads TGCGCCAGCAGCCAATCCCCTAGCGGGAGGGCTAGCACAGATACGCAGTATTTT. Protein product: CASSQSPSGRASTDTQYF.

This sequence joins TRBV30 and TRBJ1-3, with 7 bases that match TRBD1. CDR3 length equals 15 residues. CDR1 GTSNPN and CDR2 SVGIG come from the germline V gene (reference sequence). Germline trimming cut 0 bases from V and 2 bases from J; bases unmatched to any gene: 4. The CDR3 spells CAWSVTQGAGNTIYF. The CDR3 nucleotides are TGTGCCTGGAGTGTAACGCAGGGGGCTGGAAACACCATATATTTT.

The chain links TRBV4-2 to TRBJ2-7; TRBD1 might be the D (5 bases). The germline V gene has CDR1 LGHNA and CDR2 YNFKEQ. The CDR3 has 15 amino acids. Trimming stripped 3 bases from V and 5 bases from J, with 17 bases between. The chain's CDR3 is CASSHDVGRGNEQYF. The CDR3 DNA reads as TGTGCCAGCAGCCACGACGTCGGAAGGGGCAACGAGCAGTACTTC.

V and J are TRBV5-1 and TRBJ1-1; D is possibly TRBD1 (6 bases). The CDR3 covers 15 residues. Trimming removed 4 bases at V and 3 bases at J, with 16 bases between. Germline loops: CDR1 SGHRS, CDR2 YFSETQ. In nucleotides, the CDR3 is TGCGCCAGCAGCCCTGGCGCAGGGGTTTACACTGAAGCTTTCTTT. Protein sequence: CASSPGAGVYTEAFF.

The rearrangement links TRBV11-3 to TRBJ2-5; 13 nucleotides align to TRBD2. The CDR3 sequence is 15 residues long. The J segment lost 4 bases and the V segment lost 5 bases, leaving 4 bases of the junction unmatched. In germline, CDR1 is SGHNT, CDR2 YENEEA. The CDR3 protein is CASSITSGRGETQYF. Written as DNA, the CDR3 is TGTGCCAGCAGCATAACTAGCGGGAGGGGAGAGACCCAGTACTTC.

The genes are TRBV6-2 or TRBV6-3 and TRBJ1-6; 9 bases fit TRBD1. The CDR3 contains 14 residues. Germline assignment: CDR1 MNHEY and CDR2 SVGEGT. The junction had 2 bases not matched to a gene; V was cut back by 2 bases and J by 9 bases. The CDR3 loop reads CASSYGTGSSPLHF. CDR3 DNA sequence: TGTGCCAGCAGTTACGGGACAGGGTCTTCACCCCTCCACTTT.

The chain is built from TRBV4-3 and TRBJ1-1; unclear D gene. The germline gives CDR1 LGHNA, CDR2 YSLEER. The CDR3 runs 15 residues. V was pared by 1 base and J by 0 bases, with 9 bases between. The CDR3 here is CASSQALFVNTEAFF. The CDR3 region has the DNA TGCGCCAGCAGCCAAGCCCTGTTCGTGAACACTGAAGCTTTCTTT.

This chain uses TRBV4-1 with TRBJ2-7; D perhaps matches TRBD2 (5 bases). Trimming took off 0 bases at V and 0 bases at J, with 9 bases between the two ends. Germline V gene sequence: CDR1 MGHRA, CDR2 YSYEKL. The CDR3 is 15 residues long. CDR3: CASSQEDSPSYEQYF. CDR3 coding DNA: TGCGCCAGCAGCCAAGAGGACTCCCCCTCCTACGAGCAGTACTTC.

The chain couples TRBV9 to TRBJ1-1, with a tentative D call TRBD1 (6 bases). The germline CDR1 and CDR2 sequences are SGDLS and YYNGEE. V lost 5 bases to trimming and J lost 4 bases, with 12 bases between them. The CDR3 loop spans 13 amino acids. This chain's CDR3 is CASSREGGTEAFF. CDR3 coding DNA: TGTGCCAGCAGTCGGGAGGGGGGCACTGAAGCTTTCTTT. Full variable domain (missing parts from reference TRBV9 and TRBJ1-1): DSGVTQTPKHLITATGQRVTLRCSPRSGDLSVYWYQQSLDQGLQFLIQYYNGEERAKGNILERFSAQQFPDLHSELNLSSLELGDSALYFCASSREGGTEAFFGQGTRLTVV.

The rearrangement joins TRBV7-8 to TRBJ2-3; TRBD2 is a possible D gene (5 bases). Trimming stripped 5 bases from V and 1 base from J, with 10 bases between. CDR3 size: 14 residues. CDR1 is SGHVS, CDR2 FQNEAQ, per germline. CDR3 in DNA: TGTGCCAGCAGCCCCAGACTACGCACAGATACGCAGTATTTT. Translating gives CASSPRLRTDTQYF.

The rearrangement links TRBV4-2 to TRBJ2-7; the D gene is possibly TRBD2 (6 bases). Trimming removed 4 bases from V and 2 bases from J, with 18 bases in between. The CDR3 extends over 16 amino acids. The germline gives CDR1 LGHNA, CDR2 YNFKEQ. The CDR3, as DNA: TGTGCCAGCAGCCTCGCGGGGCGAAGCAACACCTACGAGCAGTACTTC. Translation: CASSLAGRSNTYEQYF.

V gene TRBV7-8 combines with J gene TRBJ1-2, with D possibly TRBD1 on 5 matching bases. V lost 5 bases and J 7 bases, leaving 11 bases between the germline ends. This CDR3 is 12 amino acids long. Germline assignment: CDR1 SGHVS and CDR2 FQNEAQ. CDR3 DNA: TGTGCCAGCAGCCTAACGGGGGGTGGCTACACCTTC. Its protein product is CASSLTGGGYTF.

The V gene is TRBV4-2, the J gene TRBJ1-3; D not resolved. V lost 6 bases, J lost 0 bases, and 12 bases lay in between. CDR1 is LGHNA and CDR2 is YNFKEQ in the germline V gene. This CDR3 has 15 residues. The CDR3 sequence: CASRFLRYSGNTIYF. CDR3 coding DNA: TGTGCCAGCAGGTTTCTACGGTACTCTGGAAACACCATATATTTT.

The chain uses TRBV6-5 and TRBJ1-1; 8 nucleotides align to TRBD1. Germline V lookup: CDR1 MNHEY, CDR2 SVGAGI. This CDR3 comprises 14 residues. The trim removed 3 bases at V and 6 bases at J, leaving 6 bases unmatched. The CDR3, as DNA: TGTGCCAGCAGTTATACCCGACAGGGGTCTGAAGCTTTCTTT. Protein sequence: CASSYTRQGSEAFF.

The count of this clone is one. The gene calls are TRBV6-2 or TRBV6-3 and TRBJ1-5; 8 bases agree with TRBD1. The CDR3 loop spans 15 amino acids. The trim removed 2 bases at V and 4 bases at J, leaving 4 bases unmatched. The germline CDR1 and CDR2 sequences are MNHEY and SVGEGT. CDR3 residues: CASSYPGGPNQPQHF. CDR3 nucleotide sequence: TGTGCCAGCAGTTACCCAGGGGGCCCAAATCAGCCCCAGCATTTT.

The chain has TRBV27 and TRBJ2-7; unclear D gene. V shed 2 bases and J shed 0 bases, with 11 bases lying between them. The CDR3 length is 15 residues. The V gene's germline CDR1 is MNHEY and CDR2 SMNVEV (reference sequence). The CDR3 is CASSLAERSSYEQYF. In nucleotides, the CDR3 is TGTGCCAGCAGTTTAGCGGAACGTAGCTCCTACGAGCAGTACTTC.

The CDR3 protein is CASSLDRSSGDQPQHF. In nucleotides, the CDR3 is TGTGCCAGCAGCCTCGACAGGAGTTCAGGGGATCAGCCCCAGCATTTT. V usage is TRBV7-8 and J usage is TRBJ1-5, with D possibly being TRBD1 (6 bases). Looked up from germline, CDR1 is SGHVS and CDR2 is FQNEAQ. Trimming stripped 5 bases from V and 5 bases from J, with 19 bases between. There are 16 residues in the CDR3.

In DNA form, the CDR3 reads TGCGCCAGCAGCCAAGATCTTACTAGCGGGAGCCACGAGCAGTACTTC. The encoded protein is CASSQDLTSGSHEQYF. The chain couples TRBV4-1 to TRBJ2-7; TRBD2 aligns across 11 bases. This CDR3 spans 16 amino acids. Germline values: CDR1 MGHRA, CDR2 YSYEKL. V was pared by 0 bases and J by 5 bases, with 6 bases of the junction left unmatched.

The CDR3 loop is CASSPPSSYNEQFF. CDR3 sequence (DNA): TGTGCCAGCTCACCACCGAGCTCCTACAATGAGCAGTTCTTC. The V and J genes are TRBV18 and TRBJ2-1; no firm D call. Deletions cut 0 bases from V and 0 bases from J, with 3 bases between. The germline CDR1 and CDR2 sequences are KGHSH and LQKENI. The CDR3 runs to 14 residues.

The rearrangement joins TRBV5-1 to TRBJ1-6; D uncertain. V lost 2 bases and J lost 7, with 7 bases in between. Germline CDR1 and CDR2: SGHRS and YFSETQ. The CDR3 spans 13 residues. The CDR3 region is CASSFNRNSPLHF. In DNA form, the CDR3 reads TGCGCCAGCAGCTTTAATAGAAATTCACCCCTCCACTTT.

CDR3 amino acids: CASSQEPGQGHQPQHF. The CDR3 coding sequence is TGCGCCAGCAGCCAGGAACCGGGACAGGGCCATCAGCCCCAGCATTTT. This rearrangement joins TRBV4-1 to TRBJ1-5, with TRBD1 identical over 9 bases. The CDR3 is 16 amino acids. Germline CDR1 MGHRA, CDR2 YSYEKL. After removal of 3 bases from V and 5 bases from J, the junction contained 8 bases not matched to a gene.

The chain combines TRBV28 with TRBJ1-2; tentative D call: TRBD1 (5 bases). The CDR3 is made up of 17 amino acids. V was pared by 4 bases and J by 2 bases, with 20 bases between. Germline V lookup: CDR1 MDHEN, CDR2 SYDVKM. The CDR3 protein is CASSSPLGGGLNYGYTF. The CDR3 DNA is TGTGCCAGCAGTTCGCCCCTGGGGGGGGGTCTGAACTATGGCTACACCTTC.

The chain recombines TRBV25-1 with TRBJ2-5; 9 nucleotides match TRBD1. The germline V gene encodes CDR1 MGHDK and CDR2 SYGVNS. V lost 3 bases to trimming and J lost 3 bases; unmatched junction nucleotides: 11. The CDR3 sequence is 17 residues long. CDR3 in amino acids: CASSEGTGPFGKETQYF. Here the CDR3 DNA reads TGTGCCAGCAGTGAGGGGACAGGGCCTTTTGGGAAAGAGACCCAGTACTTC.

The V and J genes are TRBV7-9 and TRBJ2-5; D gene uncertain. The CDR3 spans 11 residues. Germline V gives CDR1 SEHNR, CDR2 FQNEAQ (reference sequence). Trimming took off 5 bases at V and 7 bases at J, with 8 bases between the two ends. CDR3 sequence (DNA): TGTGCCAGCAGCCCCGGCGGGACCCAGTACTTC. Encoded protein: CASSPGGTQYF.

The CDR3 DNA reads TGCGCCAGCAGCCGAGGTCATACTGAAGCTTTCTTT. This gives the protein CASSRGHTEAFF. The rearrangement links TRBV4-1 to TRBJ1-1; D is unclear. CDR1 and CDR2 (germline): MGHRA, YSYEKL. V lost 4 bases, J lost 5 bases, and 8 bases lay in between. This CDR3 has 12 residues.

J is TRBJ1-2 and V is TRBV6-5; maybe TRBD1 (6 bases). The CDR3 consists of 13 residues. The germline V gene has CDR1 MNHEY and CDR2 SVGAGI. Trimming shortened V by 6 bases and J by 5 bases, and 13 bases separated the two germline ends. The CDR3 protein is CASRRTEPYGYTF. The CDR3 DNA sequence: TGTGCCAGCAGAAGGACAGAGCCGTATGGCTACACCTTC.